Reported below is one T cell receptor (beta chain). Time point denoted: after dendritic cell vaccination, including at tumor progression/relapse. No glioblastoma patient carried an isocitrate dehydrogenase mutation. Per germline, CDR1 SGHTA and CDR2 FQGNSA. The CDR3 sequence is 19 residues long. V dropped 1 base and J dropped 5 bases, with 26 bases sitting between them. TCRB CDR3 was amplified from 2 ug genomic DNA or less. The PCR used 60 V beta and 13 J beta primers. Assay used: immunoSEQ multiplex PCR; TCRdb lists only in-frame clones, some missing. The sample shows tens of thousands of clones, 80% to 90% of them seen only once. This sample was included in a study of glioma-infiltrating T cells after dendritic cell vaccination.

This chain connects TRBV7-2 to TRBJ2-5; perhaps TRBD2 as D (6 bases). This TCR was sampled from a human donor with glioblastoma. The sequencing here drew on blood, taken after dendritic cell vaccination. Written as DNA, the CDR3 is TGTGCCAGCAGCTTAGGGGCCCTGGGGGGAGTCCGGCTTGGGGAGACCCAGTACTTC. Translating it yields CASSLGALGGVRLGETQYF.